This TCR beta chain stems from a study of blood T cell repertoires in COVID-19. Study background: T cells, B-cell-depleted T cells, or PBMCs supplied cDNA or gDNA.

The length of the CDR3 is 12 residues. Germline lookup yields CDR1 MNHEY and CDR2 SVGAGI. The V and J ends lost 6 bases and 6 bases, in that order; junction bases with no gene match: 3. The protocol was immunoSEQ multiplex PCR, while the TCRdb copy is restricted to in-frame clones and leaves out a portion. The repertoire holds roughly 260,000 clones, with more than 65% as singletons. This clonotype was sampled from a woman aged 40 to 55 with active or convalescent COVID-19. The sample taken for sequencing was peripheral blood. The J gene is TRBJ1-2, the V gene TRBV6-5, with 8 bases that match TRBD1. The CDR3 DNA sequence: TGTGCCAGCAGGGCAGGGGGCGATGGCTACACCTTC. This codes for CASRAGGDGYTF.